This T cell receptor beta chain was profiled in a study of T cell clonality in common variable immunodeficiency. This clone appeared many times. CVID and control samples used equivalent genomic DNA input. The method was immunoSEQ multiplex PCR; TCRdb's version includes in-frame clones alone and lacks a portion of them. The sample contains under 45,000 clones, none of them singletons. Sequenced input: peripheral blood mononuclear cells. This receptor was identified in a person aged 18 to 70 in good health.

CDR3 protein: CAWMRNTEAFF. The sequenced CDR3 bases are TGTGCCTGGATGCGGAACACTGAA. V and J are TRBV30 and TRBJ1-1, with D unresolved. The CDR3 end is not reached by the read, which stops 3 residues before it; the germline J gene fills it in. The V gene's germline CDR1 is GTSNPN and CDR2 SVGIG (reference sequence). Trimming stripped 4 bases from V and 1 base from J, with 4 bases between. The CDR3 runs 11 residues.